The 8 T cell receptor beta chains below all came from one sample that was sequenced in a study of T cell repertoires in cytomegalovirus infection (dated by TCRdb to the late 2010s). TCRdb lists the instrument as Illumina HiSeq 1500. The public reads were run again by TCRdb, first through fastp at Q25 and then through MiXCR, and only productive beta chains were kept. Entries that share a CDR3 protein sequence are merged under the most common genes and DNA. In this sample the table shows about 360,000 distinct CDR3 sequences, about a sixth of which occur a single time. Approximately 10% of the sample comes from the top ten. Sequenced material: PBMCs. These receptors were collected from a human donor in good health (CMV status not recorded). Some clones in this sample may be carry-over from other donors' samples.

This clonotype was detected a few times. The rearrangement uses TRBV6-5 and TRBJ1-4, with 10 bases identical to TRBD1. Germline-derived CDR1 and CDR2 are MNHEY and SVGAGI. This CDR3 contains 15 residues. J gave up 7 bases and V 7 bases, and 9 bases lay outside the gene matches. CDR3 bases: TGTGCCAGCAATTCGACGGACAGGGGGGGTGAAAAACTGTTTTTT. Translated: CASNSTDRGGEKLFF.

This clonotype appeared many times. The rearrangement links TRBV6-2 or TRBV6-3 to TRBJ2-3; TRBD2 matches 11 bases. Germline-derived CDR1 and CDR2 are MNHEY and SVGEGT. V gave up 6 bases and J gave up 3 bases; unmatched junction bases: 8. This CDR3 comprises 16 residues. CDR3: CASRRSIAGGTDTQYF. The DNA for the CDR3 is TGTGCCAGCAGAAGATCCATAGCGGGAGGGACAGATACGCAGTATTTT.

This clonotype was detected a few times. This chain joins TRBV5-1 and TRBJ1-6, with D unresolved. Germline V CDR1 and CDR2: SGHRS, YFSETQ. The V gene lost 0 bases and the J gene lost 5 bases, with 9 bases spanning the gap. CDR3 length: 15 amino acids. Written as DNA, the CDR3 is TGCGCCAGCAGCTTGGGCGGCAGTAATAATTCACCCCTCCACTTT. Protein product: CASSLGGSNNSPLHF.

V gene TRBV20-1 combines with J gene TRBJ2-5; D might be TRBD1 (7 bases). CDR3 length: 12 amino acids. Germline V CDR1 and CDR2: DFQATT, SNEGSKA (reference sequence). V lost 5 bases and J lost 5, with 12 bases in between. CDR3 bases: TGCAGTGCTGAGACAGGGAGGGAGACCCAGTACTTC. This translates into CSAETGRETQYF.

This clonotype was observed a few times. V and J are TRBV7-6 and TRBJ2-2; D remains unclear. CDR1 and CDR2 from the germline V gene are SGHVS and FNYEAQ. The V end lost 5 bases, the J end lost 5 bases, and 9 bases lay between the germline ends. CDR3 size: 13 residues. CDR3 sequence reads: CASSPRTTGELFF. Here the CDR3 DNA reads TGTGCCAGCAGCCCCAGAACGACCGGGGAGCTGTTTTTT.

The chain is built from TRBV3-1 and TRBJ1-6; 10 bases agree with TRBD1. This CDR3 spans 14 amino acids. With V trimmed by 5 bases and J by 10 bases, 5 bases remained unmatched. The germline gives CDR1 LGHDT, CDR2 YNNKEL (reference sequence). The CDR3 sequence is CASSYRDRGSPLHF. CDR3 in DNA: TGTGCCAGCAGCTACCGGGACAGGGGCTCACCCCTCCACTTT.

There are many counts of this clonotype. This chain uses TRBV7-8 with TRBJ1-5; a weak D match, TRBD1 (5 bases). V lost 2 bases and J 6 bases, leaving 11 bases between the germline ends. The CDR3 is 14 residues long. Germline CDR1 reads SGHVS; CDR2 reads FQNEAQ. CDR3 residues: CASSLQGLGQPQHF. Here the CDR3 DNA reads TGTGCCAGCAGCTTACAGGGTCTGGGTCAGCCCCAGCATTTT.

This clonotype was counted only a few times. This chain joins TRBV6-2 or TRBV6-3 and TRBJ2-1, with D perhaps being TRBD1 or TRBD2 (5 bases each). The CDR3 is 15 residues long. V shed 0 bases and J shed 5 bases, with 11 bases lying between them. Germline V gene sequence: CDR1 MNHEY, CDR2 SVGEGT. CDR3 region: CASSYSRQGHNEQFF. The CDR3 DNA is TGTGCCAGCAGTTACTCCAGGCAGGGACACAATGAGCAGTTCTTC.